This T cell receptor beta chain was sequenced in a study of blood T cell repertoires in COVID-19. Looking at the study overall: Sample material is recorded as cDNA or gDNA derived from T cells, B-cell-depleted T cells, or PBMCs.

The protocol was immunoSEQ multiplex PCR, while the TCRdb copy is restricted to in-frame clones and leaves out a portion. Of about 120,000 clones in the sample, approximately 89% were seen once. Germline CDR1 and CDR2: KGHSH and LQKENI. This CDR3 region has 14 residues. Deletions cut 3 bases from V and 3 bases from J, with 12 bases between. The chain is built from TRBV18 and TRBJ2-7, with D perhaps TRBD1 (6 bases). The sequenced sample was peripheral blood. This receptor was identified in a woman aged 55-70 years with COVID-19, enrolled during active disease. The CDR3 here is CASSPTGDDYEQYF. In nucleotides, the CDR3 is TGTGCCAGCTCACCGACAGGAGATGACTACGAGCAGTACTTC.